Presented here are 21 T cell receptor beta chains from one specimen sequenced in a study of blood T cell repertoires in COVID-19. TCRdb's table, derived via immunoSEQ multiplex PCR, lists solely in-frame clones and lacks some. The sample carries about 220,000 clones, around 90% recorded once. Sequencing was done on a sample of PBMCs or T cells enriched from blood (not recorded which). The origin of the receptors is a woman aged 25 to 45 who had recovered from COVID-19.

The V call is TRBV27, the J call TRBJ1-2; TRBD1 matches 8 bases. V shed 4 bases and J 4 bases; nucleotides not matched to a gene: 14. The CDR3 loop spans 17 amino acids. Germline CDR1 reads MNHEY; CDR2 reads SMNVEV (reference sequence). The CDR3 DNA reads as TGTGCCAGCAGTTCGCCTTCTAGGACAGGGCTCAGCTATGGCTACACCTTC. Protein sequence: CASSSPSRTGLSYGYTF.

V gene TRBV7-2 combines with J gene TRBJ2-2; no reliable D call. From germline, CDR1 is SGHTA and CDR2 FQGNSA. Deletions cut 2 bases from V and 1 base from J, with 8 bases between. The CDR3 contains 15 residues. The CDR3 region is CASSLSSGNTGELFF. The CDR3 coding sequence is TGTGCCAGCAGCTTATCTTCGGGGAACACCGGGGAGCTGTTTTTT.

The chain uses TRBV29-1 and TRBJ1-2; the D is unclear. The CDR3 covers 13 residues. CDR1 and CDR2 from the germline V gene are SQVTM and ANQGSEA. The V and J ends lost 4 bases and 3 bases respectively, with 12 bases between them. In DNA, the CDR3 is TGCAGCGTTGTTCGGGGAAATGACTATGGCTACACCTTC. Amino acids: CSVVRGNDYGYTF.

The V call is TRBV2, the J call TRBJ2-6; 11 positions match TRBD1. This CDR3 region has 19 residues. The junction had 9 bases not matched to a gene; V was cut back by 5 bases and J by 0 bases. Germline CDR1 reads SNHLY; CDR2 reads FYNNEI. CDR3 sequence (DNA): TGTGCCAGCAGTCACCGGACAGGGGGCTTTTCCTCTGGGGCCAACGTCCTGACTTTC. This codes for CASSHRTGGFSSGANVLTF.

V is TRBV10-3 and J is TRBJ1-2; D unresolved. Germline lookup yields CDR1 ENHRY and CDR2 SYGVKD. The CDR3 is 14 residues long. V dropped 4 bases and J dropped 3 bases, with 12 bases sitting between them. The CDR3 nucleotides read TGTGCCATCAGTGGTACGGGGTTTGACTATGGCTACACCTTC. This sequence encodes CAISGTGFDYGYTF.

This clone occurred a few times. The DNA for the CDR3 is TGTGCCAGCAGCGGGTCGAACGCCAAAAACATTCAGTACTTC. Its protein is CASSGSNAKNIQYF. This sequence joins TRBV6-5 and TRBJ2-4; D is unresolved. This CDR3 contains 14 residues. V lost 6 bases to trimming and J lost 1 base, with 10 bases between them. Germline CDR1 MNHEY, CDR2 SVGAGI.

The rearrangement joins TRBV27 to TRBJ1-1; D is ambiguous. Per germline, CDR1 MNHEY and CDR2 SMNVEV (reference sequence). The germline V and J ends were trimmed by 5 bases and 6 bases, with 16 bases remaining between them. This CDR3 is 14 amino acids long. CDR3 nucleotides: TGTGCCAGCAGTAAACTAATAGGGAGCCCTGAAGCTTTCTTT. The encoded protein is CASSKLIGSPEAFF.

The V and J genes are TRBV5-5 and TRBJ2-5; possibly TRBD2 for D (6 bases). CDR3 size: 17 residues. V lost 0 bases to trimming and J lost 6 bases, with 21 bases between them. CDR1 is SGHKS and CDR2 is YYEKEE in the germline V gene (reference sequence). The CDR3 coding sequence is TGTGCCAGCAGCTTGGGGGGACTCGCGGGCCGGGGGAAGACCCAGTACTTC. Amino acid sequence: CASSLGGLAGRGKTQYF.

The chain recombines TRBV3-1 (or the pseudogene TRBV3-2) with TRBJ2-6, with D uncertain. The germline V gene has CDR1 LGHDT and CDR2 YNNKEL (reference sequence). The CDR3 runs to 13 residues. V shed 10 bases and J shed 0 bases, with 7 bases lying between them. CDR3 loop: CATTGSGANVLTF. In DNA form, the CDR3 reads TGTGCCACGACGGGCTCTGGGGCCAACGTCCTGACTTTC.

The chain joins TRBV29-1 to TRBJ2-3; D perhaps matches TRBD1 (5 bases). Germline-derived CDR1 and CDR2 are SQVTM and ANQGSEA. This CDR3 has 12 amino acids. Between the trimmed V and J ends, which lost 3 bases and 10 bases, there was a span of 14 bases. The CDR3 reads CSVDLEGAAQYF. In nucleotides, the CDR3 is TGCAGCGTTGACCTAGAAGGGGCGGCGCAGTATTTT.

The gene calls are TRBV6-4 and TRBJ2-1, with 9 bases lining up with TRBD2. V was clipped by 0 bases and J by 9 bases; unmatched bases: 3. Looked up from germline, CDR1 is MRHNA and CDR2 is SNTAGT. This CDR3 contains 14 residues. The CDR3 region is CASSDSPSGAEQFF. The CDR3 DNA is TGTGCCAGCAGTGACTCGCCTAGCGGGGCTGAGCAGTTCTTC.

The J gene is TRBJ1-6, the V gene TRBV7-2; possibly TRBD1 for D (6 bases). Germline V gene data show CDR1 as SGHTA and CDR2 as FQGNSA. The V end was cut by 5 bases, the J end by 7 bases, with 18 bases between. The CDR3 totals 16 residues. The CDR3 is CASSPETGAKNSPLHF. In nucleotides, the CDR3 is TGTGCCAGCAGCCCCGAGACAGGAGCCAAAAATTCACCCCTCCACTTT.

The chain employs TRBV18 and TRBJ2-3; no clear D. The CDR3 runs to 13 residues. Germline V gene data show CDR1 as KGHSH and CDR2 as LQKENI. Between the trimmed V and J ends, which lost 1 base and 2 bases, there was a span of 4 bases. CDR3 bases: TGTGCCAGCTCACCACTAGCCACAGATACGCAGTATTTT. Protein: CASSPLATDTQYF.

The chain carries TRBV28 and TRBJ1-4; possibly TRBD1 for D (6 bases). V was trimmed by 1 base and J by 4 bases, leaving 13 bases between them. The CDR3 has 16 residues. Germline CDR1 and CDR2: MDHEN and SYDVKM. For the CDR3, the DNA is TGTGCCAGCAGTTTATTTCGCCAGGGGATTAATGAAAAACTGTTTTTT. Translation gives CASSLFRQGINEKLFF.

V is TRBV7-9 and J is TRBJ1-4; TRBD1 matches at 8 bases. The CDR3 runs 18 residues. CDR1 is SEHNR and CDR2 is FQNEAQ in the germline V gene (reference sequence). Unmatched junction bases numbered 14, after V lost 8 bases and J lost 0 bases. CDR3 amino acids: CASSDPRDRSATNEKLFF. The CDR3 DNA reads as TGTGCCAGCTCCGACCCCCGGGACAGGAGTGCAACTAATGAAAAACTGTTTTTT.

The chain couples TRBV7-6 to TRBJ1-6; D remains ambiguous. CDR3 length: 16 amino acids. Trimming took 3 bases from V and 6 from J, leaving 15 bases between them. Per germline, CDR1 SGHVS and CDR2 FNYEAQ. The CDR3 coding sequence is TGTGCCAGCAGCTTCTTTATAAAGGGAGGTAATTCACCCCTCCACTTT. Its protein product is CASSFFIKGGNSPLHF.

This rearrangement joins TRBV3-1 (or the pseudogene TRBV3-2) to TRBJ2-2, with a tentative D call TRBD1 (6 bases). Germline V lookup: CDR1 LGHDT, CDR2 YNNKEL (reference sequence). This CDR3 has 14 amino acids. V lost 1 base and J lost 6, with 9 bases in between. CDR3 DNA sequence: TGTGCCAGCAGCCAAGTAGGGGGTTCCGGGGAGCTGTTTTTT. It codes for CASSQVGGSGELFF.

This clone was detected once. The chain couples TRBV2 to TRBJ2-1; the match to TRBD2 covers 10 bases. The CDR3 is made up of 16 amino acids. V lost 5 bases and J lost 0; bases outside the gene matches: 4. Germline values: CDR1 SNHLY, CDR2 FYNNEI. The CDR3 sequence: CASSLAGESSYNEQFF. Here the CDR3 DNA reads TGTGCCAGCAGTCTAGCGGGGGAAAGCTCCTACAATGAGCAGTTCTTC.

The CDR3 sequence is CAISENTATEAFF. In DNA form, the CDR3 reads TGTGCCATCAGTGAGAACACAGCCACTGAAGCTTTCTTT. The V and J genes are TRBV10-3 and TRBJ1-1, with D unresolved. The V gene's germline CDR1 is ENHRY and CDR2 SYGVKD. Trimming took off 2 bases at V and 4 bases at J, with 8 bases between the two ends. This CDR3 spans 13 amino acids.

This clone appeared a single time. The chain carries TRBV4-2 and TRBJ1-2; D unresolved. CDR1 and CDR2 from the germline V gene are LGHNA and YNFKEQ. CDR3 length: 14 amino acids. V lost 0 bases to trimming and J lost 4 bases, with 9 bases between them. The CDR3 bases are TGTGCCAGCAGCCAAGATCAGGCAGCCTATGGCTACACCTTC. Translation: CASSQDQAAYGYTF.

This chain uses TRBV18 with TRBJ1-2; D is unclear. Per the germline V gene, CDR1 is KGHSH and CDR2 is LQKENI. The ends were cut back, 2 bases at V and 7 bases at J, with 11 bases in the middle. The CDR3 is 13 amino acids. CDR3 in DNA: TGTGCCAGCTCACCAGAAGAAGGGAGTGGCTACACCTTC. Amino acid sequence: CASSPEEGSGYTF.